This T cell receptor (beta chain) was captured by sequencing in a study of vaccination effects on CD4 cells after COVID-19. Expansion with viral peptide pools was applied to antigen-specific CD4+ T cells by the ViraFEST assay prior to sequencing. Researchers isolated CD4+ T cells once approximately 10 days of culture had elapsed. None of these healthy vaccinees had been infected with SARS-CoV-2 before vaccination. About 2.2 million PBMC per well received approximately 9.4 IU/ml IL-2 and roughly 9.2 ug/ml peptides in culture. This clone occurred once. Its matching antigen is unknown. The table came from immunoSEQ multiplex PCR; TCRdb's copy has only in-frame clones and leaves some out. This sample has around 25,000 clones, with around three quarters found just once. This CDR3 spans 14 amino acids. The germline V gene has CDR1 MNHEY and CDR2 SVGAGI. Trimming took off 0 bases at V and 7 bases at J, with 9 bases between the two ends.

The rearrangement joins TRBV6-5 to TRBJ2-2; D is unresolved. Sequencing was performed on CD4+ T cells from PBMCs cultured with SARS-CoV-2 spike peptides, taken before COVID-19 vaccination. The sequence was obtained from a human donor who received a COVID-19 vaccine. The CDR3 DNA reads as TGTGCCAGCAGTTACTCGAACGGGTTCGGGGAGCTGTTTTTT. This codes for CASSYSNGFGELFF.